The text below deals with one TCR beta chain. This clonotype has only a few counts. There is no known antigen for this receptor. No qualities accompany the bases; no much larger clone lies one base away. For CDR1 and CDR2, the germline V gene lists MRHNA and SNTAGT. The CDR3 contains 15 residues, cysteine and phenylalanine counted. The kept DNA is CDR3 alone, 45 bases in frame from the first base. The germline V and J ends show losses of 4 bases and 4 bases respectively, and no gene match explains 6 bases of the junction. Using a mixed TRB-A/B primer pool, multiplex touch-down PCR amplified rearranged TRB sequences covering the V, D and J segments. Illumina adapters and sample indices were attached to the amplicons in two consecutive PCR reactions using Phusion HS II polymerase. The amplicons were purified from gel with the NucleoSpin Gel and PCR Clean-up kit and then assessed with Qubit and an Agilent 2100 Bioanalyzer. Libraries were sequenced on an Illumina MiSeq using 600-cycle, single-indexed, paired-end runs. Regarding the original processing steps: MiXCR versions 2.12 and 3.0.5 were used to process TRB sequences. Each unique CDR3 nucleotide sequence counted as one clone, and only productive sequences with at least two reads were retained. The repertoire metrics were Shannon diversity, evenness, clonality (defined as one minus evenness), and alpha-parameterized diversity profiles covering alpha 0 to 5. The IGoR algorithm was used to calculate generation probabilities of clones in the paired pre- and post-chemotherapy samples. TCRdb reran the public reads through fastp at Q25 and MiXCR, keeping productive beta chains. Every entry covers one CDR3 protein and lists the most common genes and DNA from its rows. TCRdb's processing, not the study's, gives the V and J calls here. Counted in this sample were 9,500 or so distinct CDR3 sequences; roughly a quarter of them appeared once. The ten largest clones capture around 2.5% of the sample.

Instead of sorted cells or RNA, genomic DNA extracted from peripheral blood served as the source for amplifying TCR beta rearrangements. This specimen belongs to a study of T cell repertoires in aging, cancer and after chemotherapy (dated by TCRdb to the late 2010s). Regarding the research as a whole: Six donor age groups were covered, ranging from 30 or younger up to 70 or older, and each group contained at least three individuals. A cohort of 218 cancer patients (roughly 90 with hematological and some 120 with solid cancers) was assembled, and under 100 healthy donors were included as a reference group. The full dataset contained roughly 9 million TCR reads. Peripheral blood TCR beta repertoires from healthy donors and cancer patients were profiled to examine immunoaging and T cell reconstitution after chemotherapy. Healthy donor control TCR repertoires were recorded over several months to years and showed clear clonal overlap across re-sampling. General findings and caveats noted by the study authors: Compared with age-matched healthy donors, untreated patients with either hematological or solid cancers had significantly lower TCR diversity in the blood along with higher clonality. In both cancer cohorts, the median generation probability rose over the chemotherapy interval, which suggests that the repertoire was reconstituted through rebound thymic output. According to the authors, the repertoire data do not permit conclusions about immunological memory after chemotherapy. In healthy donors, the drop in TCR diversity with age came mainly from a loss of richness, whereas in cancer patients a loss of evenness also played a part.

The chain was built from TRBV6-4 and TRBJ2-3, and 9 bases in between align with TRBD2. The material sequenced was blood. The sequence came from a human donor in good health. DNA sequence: TGTGCCAGCAGTGTGTCTAGCGGGAATTCAGATACGCAGTATTTT. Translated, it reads CASSVSSGNSDTQYF.